This entry is about one TCR beta chain. This entry is derived from a study of shared clonotypes between healthy human individuals. Whole-study context: In total, the donors were a couple of women and a few men aged 18 to 49. Researchers assigned three CD4 naive, three CD4 memory, two CD8 naive and one CD8 memory plate to each donor.

Germline V gene data show CDR1 as SEHNR and CDR2 as FQNEAQ (reference sequence). The CDR3 sequence is 13 residues long. Losses at the gene ends were 5 bases for V and 5 bases for J; bases not matched to a gene: 6. Sorted subsets were amplified in replicate PCRs using 150 to 250 ng DNA, about 30,000 T cell genomes. Clones were sequenced by immunoSEQ multiplex PCR, and TCRdb holds only the in-frame ones, with some missing. The table has approximately 980,000 clones, around three quarters seen once. The chain has TRBV7-9 and TRBJ2-7; TRBD2 matches at 7 bases. The sample comprised memory CD4+ T cells sorted from blood. Subset defined: CD45RA-negative fraction. This TCR came from a man between 18 and 29 years old in good health. CDR3 region: CASSPWGRDEQYF. The CDR3 region has the DNA TGTGCCAGCAGCCCTTGGGGGAGGGACGAGCAGTACTTC.